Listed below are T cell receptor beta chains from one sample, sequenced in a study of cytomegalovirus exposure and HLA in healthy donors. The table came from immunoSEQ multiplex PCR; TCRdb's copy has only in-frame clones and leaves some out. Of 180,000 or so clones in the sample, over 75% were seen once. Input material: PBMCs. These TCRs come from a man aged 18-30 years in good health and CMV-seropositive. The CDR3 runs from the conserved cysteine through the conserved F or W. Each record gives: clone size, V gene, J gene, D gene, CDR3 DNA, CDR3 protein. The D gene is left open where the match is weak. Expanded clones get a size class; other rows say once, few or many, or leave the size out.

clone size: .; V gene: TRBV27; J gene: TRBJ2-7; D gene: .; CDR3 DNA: TGTGCCAGCAGTTTATCGCAGGGTAATGCCTACGAGCAGTACTTC; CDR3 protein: CASSLSQGNAYEQYF
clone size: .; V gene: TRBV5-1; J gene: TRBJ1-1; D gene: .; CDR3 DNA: TGCGCCAGCAGCATTACAGGGATGAACACTGAAGCTTTCTTT; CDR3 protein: CASSITGMNTEAFF
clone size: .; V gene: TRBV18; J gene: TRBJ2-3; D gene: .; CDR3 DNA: TGTGCCAGCTCACCGGGCGGGCTATTTCGGTATTTT; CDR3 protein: CASSPGGLFRYF
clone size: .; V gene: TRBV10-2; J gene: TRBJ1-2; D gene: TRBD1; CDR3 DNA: TGCGCCAGCAGTGAGACCCTAGTGGGACAGTTCAACTATGGCTACACCTTC; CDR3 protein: CASSETLVGQFNYGYTF
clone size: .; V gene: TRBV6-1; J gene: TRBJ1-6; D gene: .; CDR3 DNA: TGTGCCAGCAGGGACAGTGGGGATTCACCCCTCCACTTT; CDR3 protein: CASRDSGDSPLHF
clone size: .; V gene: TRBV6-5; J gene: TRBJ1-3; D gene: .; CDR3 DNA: TGTGCCAGCAGTTACCGGGGCGGGGAAAACACCATATATTTT; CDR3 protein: CASSYRGGENTIYF
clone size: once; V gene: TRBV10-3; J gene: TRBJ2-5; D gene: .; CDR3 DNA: TGTGCCATCAGTGAGTGGGGCTGGGAGACCCAGTACTTC; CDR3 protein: CAISEWGWETQYF
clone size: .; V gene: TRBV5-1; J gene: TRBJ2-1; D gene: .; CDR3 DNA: TGCGCCAGCAGCACCTCACCGGGACAAACATACAATGAGCAGTTCTTC; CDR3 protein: CASSTSPGQTYNEQFF
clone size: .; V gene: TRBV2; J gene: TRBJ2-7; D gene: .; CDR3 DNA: TGTGCCAGCAGTAGGGGTTATTACGAGCAGTACTTC; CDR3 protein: CASSRGYYEQYF
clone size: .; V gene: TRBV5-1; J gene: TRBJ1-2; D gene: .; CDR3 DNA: TGCGCCAGCAGCTTGGGCGACTTTAACTATGGCTACACCTTC; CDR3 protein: CASSLGDFNYGYTF
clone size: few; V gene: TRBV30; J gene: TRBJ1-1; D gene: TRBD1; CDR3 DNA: TGTTCCTGGAGCCGGGTAGGGGGCATCACTGAAGCTTTCTTT; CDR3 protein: CSWSRVGGITEAFF
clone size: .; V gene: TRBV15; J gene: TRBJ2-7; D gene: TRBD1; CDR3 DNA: TGTGCCACCAGCATGGGACAGGGGAACTCTGCTCCCTACGAGCAGTACTTC; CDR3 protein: CATSMGQGNSAPYEQYF
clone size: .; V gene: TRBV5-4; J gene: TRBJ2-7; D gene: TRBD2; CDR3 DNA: TGTGCCAGCAGGCGGGGGACTAGCGGGGGGACCTACGAGCAGTACTTC; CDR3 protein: CASRRGTSGGTYEQYF
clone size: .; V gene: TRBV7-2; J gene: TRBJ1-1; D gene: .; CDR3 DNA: TGTGCCAGCAGCTTTGAGGGCGCCCGGACTGAAGCTTTCTTT; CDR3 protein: CASSFEGARTEAFF
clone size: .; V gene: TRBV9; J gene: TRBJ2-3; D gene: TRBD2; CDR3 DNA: TGTGCCAGCAGCGCCCTGACTAGCGGGGACCTCACAGATACGCAGTATTTT; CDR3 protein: CASSALTSGDLTDTQYF
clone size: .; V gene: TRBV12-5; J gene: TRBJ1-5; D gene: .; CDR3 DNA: TGTGCTAGTGGCCCGGACAGCAACAATCAGCCCCAGCATTTT; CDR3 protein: CASGPDSNNQPQHF
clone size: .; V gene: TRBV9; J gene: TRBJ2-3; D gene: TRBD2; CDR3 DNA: TGTGCCAGCAGCGTGTCGGGGAGGGCAGATACGCAGTATTTT; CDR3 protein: CASSVSGRADTQYF
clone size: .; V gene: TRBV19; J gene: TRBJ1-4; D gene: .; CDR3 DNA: TGTGCCAGTAGTATAGGCAGGGGCGCGAGAAAACTGTTTTTT; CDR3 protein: CASSIGRGARKLFF
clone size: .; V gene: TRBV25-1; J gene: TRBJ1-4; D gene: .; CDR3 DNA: TGTGCCAGCAGTGAATGGGCCAAACTGTTTTTT; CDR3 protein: CASSEWAKLFF
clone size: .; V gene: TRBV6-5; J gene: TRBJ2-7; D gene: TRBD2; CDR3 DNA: TGTGCCAGCAGCCCCGGGACTAGCGGGTACTACGAGCAGTACTTC; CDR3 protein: CASSPGTSGYYEQYF
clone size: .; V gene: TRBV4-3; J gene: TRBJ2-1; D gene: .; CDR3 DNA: TGCGCCAGCAGCCCTACAAGAGGCCTGGGGGGTCGCACCTACAATGAGCAGTTCTTC; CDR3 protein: CASSPTRGLGGRTYNEQFF
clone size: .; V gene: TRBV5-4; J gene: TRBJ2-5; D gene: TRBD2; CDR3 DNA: TGTGCCAGCAGGGAGCGGGGGGGCCAAGAGACCCAGTACTTC; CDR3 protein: CASRERGGQETQYF
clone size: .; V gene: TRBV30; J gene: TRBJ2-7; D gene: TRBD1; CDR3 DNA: TGTGCCTGGAGTGTACCTACAGGGGTAAGGCACGAGCAGTACTTC; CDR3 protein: CAWSVPTGVRHEQYF
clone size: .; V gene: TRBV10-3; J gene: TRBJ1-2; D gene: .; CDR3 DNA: TGTGCCATCAGTGAGTCTCGGGGGACCCTCGGTGGCTACACCTTC; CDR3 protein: CAISESRGTLGGYTF
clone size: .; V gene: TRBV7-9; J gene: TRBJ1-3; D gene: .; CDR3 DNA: TGTGCCAGCAGCCAGTCGAAGATCGGAAACACCATATATTTT; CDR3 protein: CASSQSKIGNTIYF
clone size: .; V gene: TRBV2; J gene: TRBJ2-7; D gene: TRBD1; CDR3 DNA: TGTGCCAGCAGTGACATTCGGGGGACAGGGGGTTTCTCCTACGAGCAGTACTTC; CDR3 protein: CASSDIRGTGGFSYEQYF
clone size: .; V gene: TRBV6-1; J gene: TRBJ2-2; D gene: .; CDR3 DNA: TGTGCCAGCGATAGATCGAACACCGGGGAGCTGTTTTTT; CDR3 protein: CASDRSNTGELFF
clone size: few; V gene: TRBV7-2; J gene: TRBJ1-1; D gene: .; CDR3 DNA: TGTGCCAGCAGCCCCCTGGGGGGGGTCCAATACGCTTTCTTT; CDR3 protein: CASSPLGGVQYAFF
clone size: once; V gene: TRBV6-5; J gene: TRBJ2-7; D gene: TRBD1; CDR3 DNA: TGTGCCACCCGGGACAGGGGCATAGTAAGCTACGAGCAGTACTTC; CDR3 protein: CATRDRGIVSYEQYF
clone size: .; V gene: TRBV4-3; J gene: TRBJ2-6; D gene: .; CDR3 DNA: TGCGCCAGCAGCAAACGCTGGCAGGAATACTCTGGGGCCAACGTCCTGACTTTC; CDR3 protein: CASSKRWQEYSGANVLTF
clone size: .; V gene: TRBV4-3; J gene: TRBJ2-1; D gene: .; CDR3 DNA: TGCGCCAGCAGCCAAGATCTCAGGCAGGGGCGAAATGAGCAGTTCTTC; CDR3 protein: CASSQDLRQGRNEQFF
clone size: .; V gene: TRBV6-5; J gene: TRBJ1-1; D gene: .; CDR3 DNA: TGTGCCAGCAGTTTAGGGGGTTGGACTGAAGCTTTCTTT; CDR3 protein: CASSLGGWTEAFF
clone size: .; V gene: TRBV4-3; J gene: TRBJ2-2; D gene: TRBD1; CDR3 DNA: TGCGCCAGCAGCCTAAACAGGGGAACCGGGGAGCTGTTTTTT; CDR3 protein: CASSLNRGTGELFF
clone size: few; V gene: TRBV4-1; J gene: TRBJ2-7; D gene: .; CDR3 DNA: TGCGCCAGCAGCGCGCCGGGGGGCCACGAGCAGTACTTC; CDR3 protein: CASSAPGGHEQYF
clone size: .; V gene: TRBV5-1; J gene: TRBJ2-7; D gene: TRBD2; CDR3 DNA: TGCGCCAGCAGCTTAGTTGGGGGGGGATCCTACGAGCAGTACTTC; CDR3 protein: CASSLVGGGSYEQYF
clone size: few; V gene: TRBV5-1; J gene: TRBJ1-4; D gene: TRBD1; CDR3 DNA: TGCGCCAGCAATACGGGACAGTCTAATGAAAAACTGTTTTTT; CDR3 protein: CASNTGQSNEKLFF
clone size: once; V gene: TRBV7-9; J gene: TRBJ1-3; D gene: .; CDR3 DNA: TGTGCCAGCAGCTTAGCGGGTGGTGGGAGCTCTGGAAACACCATATATTTT; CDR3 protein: CASSLAGGGSSGNTIYF
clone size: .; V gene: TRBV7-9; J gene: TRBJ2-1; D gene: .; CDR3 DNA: TGTGCCAGCAGCCGATTGTCGGACAACTACAATGAGCAGTTCTTC; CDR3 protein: CASSRLSDNYNEQFF
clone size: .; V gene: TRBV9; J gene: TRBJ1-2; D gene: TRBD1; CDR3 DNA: TGTGCCAGCAGCGTTACCGGGACAGGGGGGACTCTGAACTATGGCTACACCTTC; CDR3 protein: CASSVTGTGGTLNYGYTF
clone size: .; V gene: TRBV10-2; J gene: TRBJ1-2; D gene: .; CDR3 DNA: TGCGCCAGCTGTTCGGGGACTATGAGCTACACCTTC; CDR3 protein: CASCSGTMSYTF
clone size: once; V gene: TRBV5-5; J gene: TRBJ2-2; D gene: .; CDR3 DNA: TGTGCCAGCAGCCTGGACTATGGGACCGGGGAGCTGTTTTTT; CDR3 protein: CASSLDYGTGELFF
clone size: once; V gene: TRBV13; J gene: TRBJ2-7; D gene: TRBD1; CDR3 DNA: TGTGCCAGCAGCCCATCCGGGACAGGGGTCCACGAGCAGTACTTC; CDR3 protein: CASSPSGTGVHEQYF
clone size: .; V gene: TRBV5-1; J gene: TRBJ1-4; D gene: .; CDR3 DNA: TGCGCCAGCGTGGCGAGACAGATGACGGAAAAACTGTTTTTT; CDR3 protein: CASVARQMTEKLFF
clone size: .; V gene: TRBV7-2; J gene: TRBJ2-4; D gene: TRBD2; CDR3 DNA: TGTGCCAGCAGCAAGACTAGCGGGGGGGCTAAAAACATTCAGTACTTC; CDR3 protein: CASSKTSGGAKNIQYF
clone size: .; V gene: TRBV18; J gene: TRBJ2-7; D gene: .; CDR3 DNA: TGTGCCAGCTCACTGGATCGGAGCTCCTACGAGCAGTACTTC; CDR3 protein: CASSLDRSSYEQYF
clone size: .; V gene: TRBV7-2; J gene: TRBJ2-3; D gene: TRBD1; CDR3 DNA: TGTGCCAGCAGCCAATTAACCGGGACAGGGGGCTCAGATACGCAGTATTTT; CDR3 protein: CASSQLTGTGGSDTQYF
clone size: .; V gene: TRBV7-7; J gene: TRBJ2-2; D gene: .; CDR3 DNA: TGTGCCTTGGCTGCGGGCACCGGGGAGCTGTTTTTT; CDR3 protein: CALAAGTGELFF
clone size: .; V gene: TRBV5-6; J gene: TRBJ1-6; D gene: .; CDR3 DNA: TGTGCCAGCAGCTGGTTGGACCGGAGGTCCGATTCACCCCTCCACTTT; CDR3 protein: CASSWLDRRSDSPLHF
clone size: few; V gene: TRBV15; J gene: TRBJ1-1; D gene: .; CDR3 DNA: TGTGCCACCAGCAGAGTGGGGCGTGAAGCTTTCTTT; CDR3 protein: CATSRVGREAFF
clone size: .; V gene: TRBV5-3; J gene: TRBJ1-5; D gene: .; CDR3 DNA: TGTGCCGGAACGTACCGGGGTAGGCTGCAGCCCCAGCATTTT; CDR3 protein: CAGTYRGRLQPQHF
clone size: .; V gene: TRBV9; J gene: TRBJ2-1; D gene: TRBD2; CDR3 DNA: TGTGCCAGCAGCCATACTAGCGGGGGGGACAATGAGCAGTTCTTC; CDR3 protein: CASSHTSGGDNEQFF
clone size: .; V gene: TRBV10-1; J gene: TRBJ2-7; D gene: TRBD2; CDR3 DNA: TGCGCCAGCAGCGCCGGGACTATGGGGGAGCAGTACTTC; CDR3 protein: CASSAGTMGEQYF
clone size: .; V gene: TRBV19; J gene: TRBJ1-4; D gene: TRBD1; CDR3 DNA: TGTGCCAGTCAGACAGGGGTCTATGAAAAACTGTTTTTT; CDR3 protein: CASQTGVYEKLFF
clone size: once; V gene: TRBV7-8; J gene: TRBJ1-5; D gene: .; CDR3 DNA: TGTGCCAGCAGCTCGATTCAGGGGAGCAATCAGCCCCAGCATTTT; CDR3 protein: CASSSIQGSNQPQHF
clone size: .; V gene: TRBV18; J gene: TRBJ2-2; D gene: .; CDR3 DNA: TGTGCCAGCTCACCATCGCCTATGGGGGAGCTGTTTTTT; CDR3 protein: CASSPSPMGELFF
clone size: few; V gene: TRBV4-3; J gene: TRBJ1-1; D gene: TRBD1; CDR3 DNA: TGCGCCAGCAGCCAAGATAACCGGGACAGGGGAGCTTTCTTT; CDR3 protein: CASSQDNRDRGAFF
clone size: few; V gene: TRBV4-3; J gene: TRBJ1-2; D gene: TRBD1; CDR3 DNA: TGCGCCAGCAGCCGTTCAGGGACAGGGGGCTATGGCTACACCTTC; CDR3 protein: CASSRSGTGGYGYTF
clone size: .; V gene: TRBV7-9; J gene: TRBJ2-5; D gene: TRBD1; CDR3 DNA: TGTGCCAGCAGCTTTCAAGGCCCCCCCGGGCAGGGGGTTAAAGAGACCCAGTACTTC; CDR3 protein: CASSFQGPPGQGVKETQYF